These 27 T cell receptor beta chains originate from one sample sequenced in a study of T-cell memory formation after mild COVID-19 (dated by TCRdb to the early 2020s). The library relied on 5' RACE. Sequencing instrument: Illumina NovaSeq 6000. TCRdb reworked the public reads: Q25 trimming with fastp, MiXCR clone assembly, productive beta chains retained. Each CDR3 protein appears once, grouped with its most common genes and DNA. The sample data list 300,000 to 350,000 distinct CDR3 sequences, and approximately 15% of these were observed just once. Of the sample, roughly a fifth falls within the top ten clones. The material sequenced was PBMCs or a T cell subset sorted from them (not recorded which). All receptors derive from a man between 18 and 35 years old who had mild COVID-19 (a few samples of this study predate the infection). The sample titles of this study are shuffled in the database, so cell type and time point are left out; the donor was told from shared clones.

The gene calls are TRBV20-1 and TRBJ1-5; the D gene is possibly TRBD1 (5 bases). Germline V lookup: CDR1 DFQATT, CDR2 SNEGSKA (reference sequence). Deletions cut 6 bases from V and 2 bases from J, with 20 bases between. CDR3 length: 16 residues. Written as DNA, the CDR3 is TGCAGTGCGACCGGGGGTGTAGGCGGTGGCAATCAGCCCCAGCATTTT. It encodes CSATGGVGGGNQPQHF.

In this sample, this clonotype turned up many times. V is TRBV7-9 and J is TRBJ2-2, with TRBD1 as a possible D gene (5 bases). V lost 1 base to trimming and J lost 6 bases, with 12 bases between them. Germline CDR1 is SEHNR and CDR2 is FQNEAQ (reference sequence). The CDR3 totals 15 residues. The CDR3 DNA reads as TGTGCCAGCAGCTTAGAAGCCAGGGCGGCCGGGGAGCTGTTTTTT. Its translation is CASSLEARAAGELFF.

This clonotype was found a few times. The rearrangement links TRBV28 to TRBJ2-7; 10 nucleotides agree with TRBD1. CDR3 length: 14 residues. Germline CDR1 is MDHEN and CDR2 is SYDVKM. The V segment lost 5 bases and the J segment 3 bases; nucleotides outside the gene matches: 4. The CDR3, as DNA: TGTGCCAGCAGTCGACGGACAGGGGGCTACGAGCAGTACGTC. Its protein product is CASSRRTGGYEQYV.

This clonotype was seen more than once but under ten times. The rearrangement uses TRBV6-9 and TRBJ1-5, with 8 bases fitting TRBD1. Germline-derived CDR1 and CDR2 are MNHGY and SVAAGI. J was trimmed by 5 bases and V by 0 bases; bases with no gene match: 18. CDR3 length equals 20 residues. This CDR3 is CASSYSLGSRGPFGHQPQHF. The CDR3 DNA reads as TGTGCCAGCAGTTATTCTTTGGGGTCCAGGGGGCCATTTGGGCATCAGCCCCAGCATTTT.

The V call is TRBV4-1, the J call TRBJ2-7, with 7 positions matching TRBD2. V gave up 2 bases and J gave up 4 bases; unmatched junction bases: 11. Germline V lookup: CDR1 MGHRA, CDR2 YSYEKL. The length of the CDR3 is 16 residues. CDR3 DNA sequence: TGCGCCAGCAGCCAATGGGAGGGGATGCCGGCGTACGAGCAGTACTTC. Amino acid sequence: CASSQWEGMPAYEQYF.

The V gene is TRBV6-5, the J gene TRBJ2-7; 12 bases line up with TRBD2. The V segment lost 6 bases and the J segment 6 bases; nucleotides outside the gene matches: 9. This CDR3 is built from 15 residues. Germline CDR1 reads MNHEY; CDR2 reads SVGAGI. CDR3 bases: TGTGCCAGCAGAGCTCTAGCGGGGGGGCTCTCCGAGCAGTACTTC. Translated: CASRALAGGLSEQYF.

Concerning this clonotype itself: A junction end diverges from the germline sequence, so it may reflect a read error. This sequence joins TRBV30 and TRBJ2-1, with 8 bases fitting TRBD1. The CDR3 is made up of 11 amino acids. CDR1 is GTSNPN and CDR2 is SVGIG in the germline V gene (reference sequence). CDR3 amino acids: CAWSPGQELVF. The CDR3 DNA reads as TGTGCCTGGAGCCCGGGACAGGAGTTGGTCTTC.

This clonotype turned up a few times. CDR3 DNA sequence: TGTGCCAGCAGACGACAGGCCCTCTTCTACGAGCAGTACGTC. It yields the protein CASRRQALFYEQYV. The rearrangement uses TRBV6-2 or TRBV6-3 and TRBJ2-7, with D possibly matching TRBD1 (6 bases). From germline, CDR1 is MNHEY and CDR2 SVGEGT. CDR3 size: 14 residues. Trimming stripped 6 bases from V and 3 bases from J, with 15 bases between.

The gene calls are TRBV27 and TRBJ2-3; D is unresolved. Trimming cost V 3 bases and J 6 bases, with 10 bases left between them. CDR1 MNHEY and CDR2 SMNVEV come from the germline V gene (reference sequence). This CDR3 region has 13 residues. The CDR3 DNA follows: TGTGCCAGCAGTTTGAACACATGGGATACGCAGTATTTT. Protein product: CASSLNTWDTQYF.

The chain is built from TRBV7-3 and TRBJ2-1; D is perhaps TRBD1 (6 bases). The germline V gene encodes CDR1 SGHTA and CDR2 FQGTGA. The CDR3 is made up of 13 amino acids. The V and J ends lost 4 bases and 10 bases respectively, with 14 bases between them. The CDR3 sequence: CASSWGPQAEQFF. The CDR3 DNA follows: TGTGCCAGCAGCTGGGGGCCACAGGCCGAGCAGTTCTTC.

The genes are TRBV25-1 and TRBJ1-4; D not resolved. Deletions cut 8 bases from V and 7 bases from J, with 8 bases between. The CDR3 runs 11 residues. Per the germline V gene, CDR1 is MGHDK and CDR2 is SYGVNS. The CDR3 region is CASQAGEKLFF. The CDR3 DNA reads as TGTGCCAGCCAGGCGGGTGAAAAACTGTTTTTT.

The chain employs TRBV4-3 and TRBJ2-7; 7 nucleotides match TRBD1. CDR1 is LGHNA, CDR2 YSLEER, per germline. Germline trimming cut 2 bases from V and 2 bases from J; bases unmatched to any gene: 6. The CDR3 has 15 residues. CDR3 amino acids: CASSQTGTVPYEQYF. CDR3 in DNA: TGCGCCAGCAGCCAAACCGGGACAGTCCCCTACGAGCAGTACTTC.

The table lists this clonotype with a few counts. The gene calls are TRBV10-2 and TRBJ1-5; D remains unclear. Germline V CDR1 and CDR2: WSHSY, SAAADI. The CDR3 spans 14 residues. V lost 5 bases to trimming and J lost 3 bases, with 11 bases between them. CDR3 in amino acids: CASSPEAVNQPQHF. CDR3 in DNA: TGCGCCAGCAGTCCTGAGGCGGTCAATCAGCCCCAGCATTTT.

This clonotype showed up just a few times. The chain carries TRBV20-1 and TRBJ1-1; D ambiguous. The V gene's germline CDR1 is DFQATT and CDR2 SNEGSKA (reference sequence). CDR3 length: 11 residues. Between the trimmed V and J ends, which lost 6 bases and 7 bases, there was a span of 12 bases. The CDR3 here is CSAPLRGEAFF. The DNA of the CDR3 is TGCAGTGCGCCCCTGAGAGGTGAAGCTTTCTTT.

This clonotype was counted a few times. V is TRBV9 and J is TRBJ2-7; TRBD1 matches at 8 bases. The ends lost 3 bases at V and 3 bases at J; junction bases unmatched: 5. The CDR3 sequence is 14 residues long. The germline gives CDR1 SGDLS, CDR2 YYNGEE. The CDR3 sequence is CASSAAGGIYEQYF. DNA of the CDR3: TGTGCCAGCAGCGCTGCAGGGGGCATCTACGAGCAGTACTTC.

This clonotype was seen more than once but under ten times. The chain employs TRBV10-3 and TRBJ1-5, with a possible D match to TRBD1 (5 bases). The V gene's germline CDR1 is ENHRY and CDR2 SYGVKD. This CDR3 is built from 16 residues. Deletions cut 7 bases from V and 5 bases from J, with 21 bases between. Here the CDR3 DNA reads TGTGCCATCAACTCCGGGCTAGATGGCAGGGATCAGCCCCAGCATTTT. Translation: CAINSGLDGRDQPQHF.

The chain joins TRBV4-2 to TRBJ1-2, with D possibly matching TRBD1 (6 bases). CDR1 and CDR2 from the germline V gene are LGHNA and YNFKEQ. This CDR3 comprises 13 residues. Trimming pared 0 bases from V and 6 bases from J, leaving 8 bases between. CDR3 in DNA: TGTGCCAGCAGCCAAGAAACAGGGAATGGCTACACCTTC. Translated: CASSQETGNGYTF.

V gene TRBV5-1 combines with J gene TRBJ2-4; D is perhaps TRBD2 (5 bases). This CDR3 contains 14 residues. Germline-derived CDR1 and CDR2 are SGHRS and YFSETQ. The V end lost 4 bases, the J end lost 2 bases, and 10 bases lay between the germline ends. The CDR3, as DNA: TGCGCCAGCAGCGCCCGGGGATCCAAAAACATTCAGTACTTC. Translation: CASSARGSKNIQYF. Based on the CDR3 plus reference TRBV5-1 and TRBJ2-4, the full variable domain is KAGVTQTPRYLIKTRGQQVTLSCSPISGHRSVSWYQQTPGQGLQFLFEYFSETQRNKGNFPGRFSGRQFSNSRSEMNVSTLELGDSALYLCASSARGSKNIQYFGAGTRLSVL.

V is TRBV6-5 and J is TRBJ2-6; TRBD2 is a possible D gene (6 bases). Germline CDR1 is MNHEY and CDR2 is SVGAGI. The ends were cut back, 10 bases at V and 1 base at J, with 17 bases in the middle. CDR3 length equals 16 residues. In DNA form, the CDR3 reads TGTGCCACTAACCGTCTCGGAGGGTCTGGGGCCAACGTCCTGACTTTC. Protein sequence: CATNRLGGSGANVLTF.

The chain employs TRBV7-9 and TRBJ1-1; no firm D call. Trimming pared 5 bases from V and 4 bases from J, leaving 11 bases between. This CDR3 comprises 13 residues. CDR1 is SEHNR, CDR2 FQNEAQ, per germline (reference sequence). CDR3 bases: TGTGCCAGCAGCATTCTGGTTGGCACTGAAGCTTTCTTT. It translates to CASSILVGTEAFF.

This chain joins TRBV5-4 and TRBJ2-3, with D possibly TRBD1 on 6 matching bases. CDR3 size: 17 residues. Trimming shortened V by 4 bases and J by 1 base, and 19 bases separated the two germline ends. CDR1 and CDR2 (germline): SGHNT, YYREEE (reference sequence). This CDR3 reads CASSQPAGVRGTDTQYF. DNA for the CDR3: TGTGCCAGCAGCCAACCTGCAGGGGTGCGGGGCACAGATACGCAGTATTTT. The full variable domain, completed using reference TRBV5-4 and TRBJ2-3, is ETGVTQSPTHLIKTRGQQVTLRCSSQSGHNTVSWYQQALGQGPQFIFQYYREEENGRGNFPPRFSGLQFPNYSSELNVNALELDDSALYLCASSQPAGVRGTDTQYFGPGTRLTVL.

In this sample, this clonotype turned up a few times. The chain joins TRBV4-1 to TRBJ1-2, with a possible D match to TRBD1 (5 bases). V gave up 1 base and J gave up 7 bases, with 7 bases separating them. The CDR3 is 12 amino acids. From germline, CDR1 is MGHRA and CDR2 YSYEKL. The CDR3 loop is CASSQVGGGYTF. CDR3 DNA: TGCGCCAGCAGCCAAGTTGGGGGTGGCTACACCTTC.

The rearrangement uses TRBV7-9 and TRBJ2-2; 7 positions match TRBD1. CDR3 length: 13 amino acids. Per germline, CDR1 SEHNR and CDR2 FQNEAQ (reference sequence). V shed 10 bases and J 2 bases; nucleotides not matched to a gene: 4. CDR3 nucleotides: TGTGCCACTGGGACAGATAACACCGGGGAGCTGTTTTTT. It encodes CATGTDNTGELFF. Full variable domain (outside the CDR3, taken from reference TRBV7-9 and TRBJ2-2): DTGVSQNPRHKITKRGQNVTFRCDPISEHNRLYWYRQTLGQGPEFLTYFQNEAQLEKSRLLSDRFSAERPKGSFSTLEIQRTEQGDSAMYLCATGTDNTGELFFGEGSRLTVL.

The table lists this clonotype with many counts. The chain joins TRBV7-9 to TRBJ2-3; D possibly corresponds to TRBD2 (6 bases). The CDR3 has 16 amino acids. Germline CDR1 SEHNR, CDR2 FQNEAQ (reference sequence). V was cut by 1 base and J by 1 base, with 12 bases left in between. CDR3 nucleotide sequence: TGTGCCAGCAGCTTAGATCTTGCGGGGCGCACAGATACGCAGTATTTT. This encodes CASSLDLAGRTDTQYF. Full variable domain (remainder filled in from reference TRBV7-9 and TRBJ2-3): DTGVSQNPRHKITKRGQNVTFRCDPISEHNRLYWYRQTLGQGPEFLTYFQNEAQLEKSRLLSDRFSAERPKGSFSTLEIQRTEQGDSAMYLCASSLDLAGRTDTQYFGPGTRLTVL.

This chain links TRBV9 with TRBJ1-2; unclear D gene. This CDR3 comprises 18 residues. V dropped 1 base and J dropped 0 bases, with 19 bases sitting between them. CDR1 is SGDLS, CDR2 YYNGEE, per germline. The CDR3 is CASSVSTARTAANYGYTF. CDR3 sequence (DNA): TGTGCCAGCAGCGTATCGACTGCGAGGACCGCTGCTAACTATGGCTACACCTTC. The full variable domain, completed using reference TRBV9 and TRBJ1-2, is DSGVTQTPKHLITATGQRVTLRCSPRSGDLSVYWYQQSLDQGLQFLIQYYNGEERAKGNILERFSAQQFPDLHSELNLSSLELGDSALYFCASSVSTARTAANYGYTFGSGTRLTVV.

This chain links TRBV20-1 with TRBJ2-5; the D gene could be TRBD1 or TRBD2 (5 bases each). CDR1 DFQATT and CDR2 SNEGSKA come from the germline V gene (reference sequence). This CDR3 is 14 amino acids long. V was trimmed by 1 base and J by 1 base, leaving 10 bases between them. The CDR3, as DNA: TGCAGTGCTAGAGTACTAGGGACCCAAGAGACCCAGTACTTC. Translation gives CSARVLGTQETQYF.

This chain joins TRBV6-2 or TRBV6-3 and TRBJ1-6; weak D call: TRBD1 (5 bases). The germline V and J ends were trimmed by 4 bases and 9 bases, with 16 bases remaining between them. CDR3 length equals 15 residues. Germline CDR1 reads MNHEY; CDR2 reads SVGEGT. In DNA form, the CDR3 reads TGTGCCAGCAGTTCCCGGGACCGCCTTGCTTCACCCCTCCACTTT. It encodes CASSSRDRLASPLHF.